One sample yielded the 32 T cell receptor beta chains listed below, sequenced in a study of blood T cells in healthy people across ages. It was with a sample-barcoded 5' primer and a J-beta primer mix that a second PCR of about 6 to 12 cycles was run. TCRdb fed the 5' RACE reads into MiXCR, producing one record per CDR3 protein. There are roughly 1,100,000 distinct CDR3 sequences in the sample; 25% occur only once, and about 0.8% lies in the top ten. The same specimen was also included in a second study, on T cells of mothers and their children.

The sample comprised blood. All receptors derive from a girl aged 2-10 years in good health.

This rearrangement joins TRBV29-1 to TRBJ2-7; perhaps TRBD2 as D (6 bases). The germline V gene encodes CDR1 SQVTM and CDR2 ANQGSEA. The CDR3 is made up of 14 amino acids. The V and J ends lost 3 bases and 6 bases respectively, with 18 bases between them. CDR3 loop: CSVDSGGILREQYF. Written as DNA, the CDR3 is TGCAGCGTTGACTCCGGAGGGATATTGCGCGAGCAGTACTTC.

This clonotype was found a few times. One end of the junction is discordant with germline, which a read error may explain. This rearrangement joins TRBV5-1 to TRBJ1-6; D might be TRBD1 (5 bases). This CDR3 region has 14 residues. CDR1 and CDR2 from the germline V gene are SGHRS and YFSETQ. CDR3 DNA sequence: TGCGCCGGCAGCATCAGGGAAGGGGATTCACCCCTCCACTTT. Protein product: CAGSIREGDSPLHF.

This clonotype was seen a handful of times. The chain employs TRBV6-5 and TRBJ2-7, with 9 bases identical to TRBD2. The ends lost 0 bases at V and 2 bases at J; junction bases unmatched: 14. The CDR3 consists of 19 residues. Germline V gene sequence: CDR1 MNHEY, CDR2 SVGAGI. The CDR3: CASSYSSAGGPGITYEQYF. The CDR3 DNA is TGTGCCAGCAGTTACTCATCTGCGGGAGGGCCCGGGATAACCTACGAGCAGTACTTC.

This clonotype was counted a few times. The rearrangement uses TRBV6-1 and TRBJ1-1; D is unclear. CDR1 MNHNS and CDR2 SASEGT come from the germline V gene. CDR3 length: 14 amino acids. Trimming removed 2 bases at V and 1 base at J, with 8 bases between. The CDR3 region is CASSETAANTEAFF. The DNA of the CDR3 is TGTGCCAGCAGTGAAACAGCAGCGAACACTGAAGCTTTCTTT.

In its sample, this clonotype was seen once. The chain joins TRBV4-3 to TRBJ1-2, with 7 bases aligning to TRBD1. The CDR3 spans 14 residues. The V gene's germline CDR1 is LGHNA and CDR2 YSLEER. The V segment lost 3 bases and the J segment 7 bases; nucleotides outside the gene matches: 8. In DNA form, the CDR3 reads TGCGCCAGCAGCCAGTACAGGGGTTTTGGTGGCTACACCTTC. This codes for CASSQYRGFGGYTF.

This clonotype has only a few counts. An end of the junction differs from the germline gene, which may be a read error. V is TRBV28 and J is TRBJ2-7; D not certain. This CDR3 is 13 amino acids long. Germline assignment: CDR1 MDHEN and CDR2 SYDVKM. The CDR3 nucleotides read TGTGCCAGCAGTTTGCTAACCCGGTACGAGCGGTACTTC. Its protein is CASSLLTRYERYF.

The rearrangement uses TRBV28 and TRBJ1-6; no clear D gene. Looked up from germline, CDR1 is MDHEN and CDR2 is SYDVKM. CDR3 size: 13 residues. V was cut by 8 bases and J by 8 bases, with 13 bases left in between. For the CDR3, the DNA is TGTGCCAGCTGGGATAGAGGATATTCACCCCTCCACTTT. It translates to CASWDRGYSPLHF. The whole variable domain, filled in from reference TRBV28 and TRBJ1-6, reads DVKVTQSSRYLVKRTGEKVFLECVQDMDHENMFWYRQDPGLGLRLIYFSYDVKMKEKGDIPEGYSVSREKKERFSLILESASTNQTSMYLCASWDRGYSPLHFGNGTRLTVT.

The sample holds a few counts of this clonotype. The chain combines TRBV11-1 with TRBJ1-1; 10 nucleotides align to TRBD1. The trim removed 0 bases at V and 5 bases at J, leaving 12 bases unmatched. The CDR3 sequence is 18 residues long. Germline values: CDR1 SGHAT, CDR2 FQDESV (reference sequence). The DNA for the CDR3 is TGTGCCAGCAGCTTAGCTAGCGGACAGGGGGTGCGGTGGACTGAAGCTTTCTTT. Translated: CASSLASGQGVRWTEAFF.

The chain recombines TRBV9 with TRBJ1-6; no reliable D call. Germline loops: CDR1 SGDLS, CDR2 YYNGEE. V lost 3 bases, J lost 2 bases, and 3 bases lay in between. The CDR3 contains 13 residues. The CDR3, as DNA: TGTGCCAGCAGCGAGGCCTATAATTCACCCCTCCACTTT. Amino acid sequence: CASSEAYNSPLHF.

The chain links TRBV28 to TRBJ2-7, with a possible D match to TRBD1 (6 bases). The CDR3 length is 13 residues. Trimming removed 10 bases from V and 3 bases from J, with 16 bases in between. Germline V lookup: CDR1 MDHEN, CDR2 SYDVKM. Written as DNA, the CDR3 is TGTGCCACCTCGCTAGGGGGAAACTACGAGCAGTACTTC. This encodes CATSLGGNYEQYF.

This sequence joins TRBV20-1 and TRBJ2-3, with a tentative D call TRBD2 (5 bases). The CDR3 consists of 15 residues. The V end lost 4 bases, the J end lost 0 bases, and 14 bases lay between the germline ends. Per the germline V gene, CDR1 is DFQATT and CDR2 is SNEGSKA (reference sequence). DNA for the CDR3: TGCAGTGCTATGAGCCCAGCGGCTAGCACAGATACGCAGTATTTT. Translated, it gives CSAMSPAASTDTQYF.

This chain joins TRBV15 and TRBJ2-1; unclear D gene. Germline CDR1 and CDR2: LNHNV and YYDKDF (reference sequence). The CDR3 contains 11 residues. The V and J ends lost 3 bases and 9 bases respectively, with 6 bases between them. This CDR3 reads CATSRGLEQFF. The CDR3 DNA is TGTGCCACCAGCAGGGGCCTTGAGCAGTTCTTC.

This clonotype was recorded a few times. The chain carries TRBV15 and TRBJ2-4; D gene unclear. Trimming pared 5 bases from V and 3 bases from J, leaving 11 bases between. The CDR3 is 14 residues long. CDR1 and CDR2 (germline): LNHNV, YYDKDF (reference sequence). The CDR3 loop is CATSGRRGKNIQYF. In DNA, the CDR3 is TGTGCCACCAGCGGGCGCAGAGGCAAAAACATTCAGTACTTC.

The chain recombines TRBV12-3 or TRBV12-4 with TRBJ1-4; a possible D gene is TRBD1 (6 bases). CDR3 length: 13 amino acids. The V end was cut by 5 bases, the J end by 6 bases, with 10 bases between. This CDR3 is CASSQRTDEKLFF. The CDR3 DNA sequence: TGTGCCAGCAGTCAAAGGACAGATGAAAAACTGTTTTTT.

The chain combines TRBV6-5 with TRBJ1-4; 9 nucleotides line up with TRBD1. V was clipped by 6 bases and J by 10 bases; unmatched bases: 9. The length of the CDR3 is 14 residues. Germline V gene sequence: CDR1 MNHEY, CDR2 SVGAGI. CDR3 DNA sequence: TGTGCCAGCAGCCAAAACAGGGGGCAAAGAAAACTGTTTTTT. Translation gives CASSQNRGQRKLFF.

The V and J genes are TRBV29-1 and TRBJ1-1; tentative D call: TRBD1 (6 bases). From germline, CDR1 is SQVTM and CDR2 ANQGSEA. The CDR3 loop spans 12 amino acids. V was shortened by 8 bases and J by 6 bases, with 16 bases between the two germline ends. CDR3 DNA sequence: TGCAGCCCTCGGATACAGGGCCCTGAAGCTTTCTTT. This sequence encodes CSPRIQGPEAFF.

The chain uses TRBV28 and TRBJ2-5; the match to TRBD2 covers 13 bases. Trimming at V came to 6 bases and at J to 9 bases, leaving 7 bases not matched to a gene. The CDR3 has 14 residues. The germline V gene encodes CDR1 MDHEN and CDR2 SYDVKM. Here the CDR3 DNA reads TGTGCCAGCAGCGGGACTAGCGGGATACCATCCCAGTACTTC. The encoded protein is CASSGTSGIPSQYF.

The V call is TRBV25-1, the J call TRBJ2-1; 9 nucleotides line up with TRBD1. The tail of the sequence fits TRBJ2-5 better, so the J call may be wrong. The CDR3 consists of 16 residues. The germline CDR1 and CDR2 sequences are MGHDK and SYGVNS. The CDR3 DNA sequence: TGTGCCAGCAGTGATCTCACGGGACAGGGAGAACAGACCCAGTACTTC. It codes for CASSDLTGQGEQTQYF.

The chain joins TRBV12-3 or TRBV12-4 to TRBJ1-1; D remains unclear. This CDR3 region has 16 residues. V shed 5 bases and J shed 0 bases, with 16 bases lying between them. Here the CDR3 reads CASSPILGSMNTEAFF. CDR3 nucleotide sequence: TGTGCCAGCAGTCCCATCCTCGGTAGTATGAACACTGAAGCTTTCTTT.

The chain employs TRBV20-1 and TRBJ2-5; maybe TRBD1 (6 bases). Trimming stripped 3 bases from V and 2 bases from J, with 16 bases between. Germline V gene lookup returns CDR1 DFQATT and CDR2 SNEGSKA (reference sequence). This CDR3 spans 15 amino acids. The CDR3 reads CSARKTGYPQETQYF. The CDR3 bases are TGCAGTGCTAGGAAGACAGGTTACCCTCAAGAGACCCAGTACTTC.

This sequence joins TRBV15 and TRBJ2-5; 9 bases line up with TRBD1. Gene TRBJ2-1 matches the end of the DNA better, so the J call may be wrong. CDR1 and CDR2 from the germline V gene are LNHNV and YYDKDF (reference sequence). The CDR3 extends over 14 amino acids. CDR3 sequence reads: CATSSRTGDNEQFF. CDR3 nucleotides: TGTGCCACCAGCTCCCGGACAGGGGACAATGAGCAGTTCTTC.

In DNA, the CDR3 is TGTGCCAGCAGCTTGGGGACCAGGTCTGGCCCCGAGCAGTACTTC. This translates into CASSLGTRSGPEQYF. V and J are TRBV5-6 and TRBJ2-7; no definite D call. The V end was cut by 0 bases, the J end by 6 bases, with 16 bases between. The CDR3 sequence is 15 residues long. Germline CDR1 is SGHDT and CDR2 is YYEEEE.

The chain combines TRBV29-1 with TRBJ2-1; the match to TRBD2 covers 11 bases. The V gene end was trimmed by 2 bases and the J gene end by 7 bases; junction bases not matched to a gene: 19. There are 19 residues in the CDR3. CDR1 and CDR2 (germline): SQVTM, ANQGSEA. The CDR3: CSVERESIAGGLKWNEQFF. CDR3 DNA: TGCAGCGTTGAAAGGGAAAGTATAGCGGGGGGGCTTAAGTGGAATGAGCAGTTCTTC.

The table lists this clonotype with many counts. The gene calls are TRBV5-6 and TRBJ2-6; D not certain. V lost 4 bases to trimming and J lost 1 base, with 9 bases between them. Germline V gene sequence: CDR1 SGHDT, CDR2 YYEEEE. This CDR3 has 15 residues. In nucleotides, the CDR3 is TGTGCCAGCAGCCTCCCGGGTTCTGGGGCCAACGTCCTGACTTTC. Translation gives CASSLPGSGANVLTF.

J is TRBJ2-2 and V is TRBV20-1; D possibly corresponds to TRBD1 (5 bases). The CDR3 totals 16 residues. Trimming shortened V by 3 bases and J by 3 bases, and 17 bases separated the two germline ends. CDR1 is DFQATT, CDR2 SNEGSKA, per germline (reference sequence). CDR3 DNA sequence: TGCAGTGCTAGTCCCCAGGGTTATAGAGACACCGGGGAGCTGTTTTTT. This codes for CSASPQGYRDTGELFF.

This clonotype was observed many times. The V call is TRBV7-3, the J call TRBJ2-1; D not certain. The CDR3 sequence is 15 residues long. Between the trimmed V and J ends, which lost 0 bases and 8 bases, there was a span of 14 bases. Germline V gives CDR1 SGHTA, CDR2 FQGTGA. For the CDR3, the DNA is TGTGCCAGCAGCTTAACGTGGGCGGCCATGGATGAGCAGTTCTTC. This codes for CASSLTWAAMDEQFF.

This clonotype has a handful of counts. The chain links TRBV12-3 or TRBV12-4 to TRBJ1-2; D perhaps matches TRBD1 (6 bases). The CDR3 has 13 residues. The V gene lost 8 bases and the J gene lost 1 base, with 11 bases spanning the gap. The CDR3 reads CASRRGDNYGYTF. DNA for the CDR3: TGTGCCAGCCGCAGGGGCGATAACTATGGCTACACCTTC.

This clonotype was recorded many times. V and J are TRBV6-5 and TRBJ2-7; a possible D gene is TRBD2 (5 bases). The CDR3 has 14 residues. Deletions cut 3 bases from V and 0 bases from J, with 9 bases between. Germline assignment: CDR1 MNHEY and CDR2 SVGAGI. The DNA for the CDR3 is TGTGCCAGCAGTTATCGCGGACTCTCCTACGAGCAGTACTTC. It translates to CASSYRGLSYEQYF.

This clonotype was counted only a few times. J is TRBJ2-7 and V is TRBV20-1; TRBD1 agrees at 7 bases. Germline V CDR1 and CDR2: DFQATT, SNEGSKA (reference sequence). V shed 6 bases, J shed 1 base, and the junction held 6 bases outside the gene matches. The CDR3 length is 13 residues. The CDR3 spells CSALDRRSYEQYF. CDR3 in DNA: TGCAGTGCCCTGGACAGGAGATCCTACGAGCAGTACTTC.

The V gene is TRBV4-3, the J gene TRBJ2-7, with D maybe TRBD2 (6 bases). The length of the CDR3 is 14 residues. V lost 5 bases to trimming and J lost 0 bases, with 11 bases between them. In germline, CDR1 is LGHNA, CDR2 YSLEER. This CDR3 reads CASSETSSSYEQYF. Here the CDR3 DNA reads TGCGCCAGCAGCGAGACTAGTAGCTCCTACGAGCAGTACTTC.

The CDR3 DNA reads TGTGCCAGCAGTCCACTTTTTGGGACAGGGGAAGAAAAACTGTTTTTT. Protein product: CASSPLFGTGEEKLFF. This rearrangement joins TRBV28 to TRBJ1-4; TRBD1 matches at 10 bases. CDR3 length equals 16 residues. CDR1 MDHEN and CDR2 SYDVKM come from the germline V gene. The V gene end was trimmed by 5 bases and the J gene end by 8 bases; junction bases not matched to a gene: 11.

This clonotype was seen only a few times. This chain uses TRBV7-9 with TRBJ1-1; no clear D gene. The germline V and J ends were trimmed by 5 bases and 6 bases, with 13 bases remaining between them. The CDR3 is 13 amino acids. Germline assignment: CDR1 SEHNR and CDR2 FQNEAQ (reference sequence). The CDR3 region is CASSLIREPEAFF. The CDR3 DNA follows: TGTGCCAGCAGCCTGATCCGGGAGCCTGAAGCTTTCTTT.